One and the same sample provided the 10 T cell receptor beta chains below, sequenced in a study of tumor-infiltrating lymphocytes in primary liver carcinoma. Using a constant-region primer together with ProtoScript II reverse transcriptase, TCR beta cDNA was made from around 0.55 ug of total RNA. Investigators got TCR beta libraries out of three nested multiplex PCR rounds, done with slightly modified ARM-PCR. The two initial PCR rounds, roughly 9 cycles each, used TRBV1-TRBV30 forward and C-beta reverse primers. TCRdb fed the multiplex PCR reads into MiXCR, producing one record per CDR3 protein. The table shows about 200,000 distinct CDR3 sequences, with 65% occurring only once. Germline DNA was also extracted, with blood RNA taken from unsorted whole blood. Source material: peripheral blood. The receptors were sampled from a woman in her sixties or seventies with primary liver carcinoma and hepatitis B virus infection.

This chain connects TRBV5-5 to TRBJ2-3, with 8 nucleotides matching TRBD2. The CDR3 spans 16 residues. Unmatched junction bases numbered 6, after V lost 3 bases and J lost 0 bases. The germline V gene has CDR1 SGHKS and CDR2 YYEKEE (reference sequence). As DNA, the CDR3 is TGTGCCAGCAGCTCCGGCGGGGGGCCAAGCACAGATACGCAGTATTTT. Amino acid sequence: CASSSGGGPSTDTQYF. The whole variable domain, remainder taken from reference TRBV5-5 and TRBJ2-3, is DAGVTQSPTHLIKTRGQQVTLRCSPISGHKSVSWYQQVLGQGPQFIFQYYEKEERGRGNFPDRFSARQFPNYSSELNVNALLLGDSALYLCASSSGGGPSTDTQYFGPGTRLTVL.

This clonotype was counted a single time. The J gene is TRBJ2-1, the V gene TRBV12-3 or TRBV12-4; D is ambiguous. V dropped 9 bases and J dropped 4 bases, with 13 bases sitting between them. CDR3 length: 13 amino acids. The CDR3 DNA reads as TGTGCCAGAAGCCTGGACGCATACAATGAGCAGTTCTTC. Amino acid sequence: CARSLDAYNEQFF.

As concerns this clonotype: The CDR3 ends on some other residue instead of the conserved phenylalanine or tryptophan, so this is likely a read error. The CDR3 loop is CASSLDAFMGERSSYNEQFL. The CDR3 DNA reads TGTGCCAGCAGCCTAGATGCCTTCATGGGGGAGCGGAGCTCCTACAATGAGCAGTTCCTC. The V call is TRBV11-2, the J call TRBJ2-1; the D call may be TRBD1 or TRBD2 (5 bases each). Germline CDR1 and CDR2: SGHAT and FQNNGV. This CDR3 is 20 amino acids long.

As for this clonotype: Compared with germline, one end of the junction differs, possibly owing to a read error. The chain combines TRBV11-2 with TRBJ1-5; D not resolved. Looked up from germline, CDR1 is SGHAT and CDR2 is FQNNGV. This CDR3 has 13 amino acids. The CDR3 region has the DNA TGTGCCAGCTGCTTATCTGGCTATCAGCCCCAGCATTTT. Residues: CASCLSGYQPQHF.

This clonotype was found a few times. The gene calls are TRBV7-9 and TRBJ2-5; 13 positions match TRBD2. Losses at the gene ends were 1 base for V and 9 bases for J; bases not matched to a gene: 5. The CDR3 is 15 residues long. Germline CDR1 reads SEHNR; CDR2 reads FQNEAQ (reference sequence). The CDR3 reads CASSLEGLAGLAQYF. As DNA, the CDR3 is TGTGCCAGCAGCTTAGAGGGACTAGCGGGACTCGCCCAGTACTTC. The full variable domain, in which reference TRBV7-9 and TRBJ2-5 provide the parts outside the CDR3, is DTGVSQNPRHKITKRGQNVTFRCDPISEHNRLYWYRQTLGQGPEFLTYFQNEAQLEKSRLLSDRFSAERPKGSFSTLEIQRTEQGDSAMYLCASSLEGLAGLAQYFGPGTRLLVL.

The V call is TRBV11-2, the J call TRBJ2-7; D not resolved. Trimming pared 7 bases from V and 3 bases from J, leaving 13 bases between. Germline CDR1 is SGHAT and CDR2 is FQNNGV. The CDR3 has 13 amino acids. As DNA, the CDR3 is TGTGCCAGCATGTTAGACTCCGACTACGAGCAGTACTTC. This translates into CASMLDSDYEQYF.

This sequence joins TRBV6-7 and TRBJ2-1; TRBD1 might be the D (6 bases). The tail of the sequence fits TRBJ2-7 better, so the J call may be wrong. TRBV6-7 is treated as an ORF (open reading frame) with a function not yet certain. The CDR3 loop spans 15 amino acids. The CDR3 coding sequence is TGTGCCAGCAGTTACTCAAAGGACAGTTCATATGGGCAGTACTTC. Translating gives CASSYSKDSSYGQYF.

Many counts were recorded for this clonotype. This rearrangement joins TRBV30 to TRBJ2-1; 10 nucleotides line up with TRBD2. Per the germline V gene, CDR1 is GTSNPN and CDR2 is SVGIG (reference sequence). The CDR3 contains 17 residues. V was clipped by 0 bases and J by 3 bases; unmatched bases: 8. DNA of the CDR3: TGTGCCTGGAGTGTAAACGGAGCGGGAGGGTTCTACAATGAGCAGTTCTTC. Its translation is CAWSVNGAGGFYNEQFF.

The chain joins TRBV4-2 to TRBJ1-1, with D unclear. The CDR3 has 13 residues. The V gene's germline CDR1 is LGHNA and CDR2 YNFKEQ. The CDR3 bases are TGTGCTTGCAGCCGGCCAGAGAACACTGAAGCTTTCTTT. Encoded protein: CACSRPENTEAFF.

On this clonotype: One base away lies a much larger clone, so this may be a sequencing read error. The V call is TRBV12-3 or TRBV12-4, the J call TRBJ2-5; D may be TRBD2 (6 bases). CDR3 size: 13 residues. V was pared by 6 bases and J by 7 bases, with 15 bases between. CDR3 loop: CASSKTSSGTQYF. The CDR3 DNA follows: TGTGCCAGCAGCAAGACTAGTTCGGGGACCCAGTACTTC.